The 18 T cell receptor beta chains in this list originate from one sample, sequenced in a study of cytotoxic CD8 clonotypes in ibrutinib-treated CLL. Measured with immunoSEQ multiplex PCR; TCRdb has only the in-frame clones, and not every one. In the table there are about 140,000 clones, approximately 80% of which are singletons. This material consisted of PBMCs, taken after 12 months of ibrutinib treatment. These receptors all come from a human donor with chronic lymphocytic leukemia.

The V and J genes are TRBV28 and TRBJ1-1; 7 nucleotides line up with TRBD1. This CDR3 contains 14 residues. The V gene end was trimmed by 5 bases and the J gene end by 5 bases; junction bases not matched to a gene: 8. The V gene's germline CDR1 is MDHEN and CDR2 SYDVKM. In nucleotides, the CDR3 is TGTGCCAGCAGTAAAACAGGGGTGGGAACTGAAGCTTTCTTT. This codes for CASSKTGVGTEAFF.

This chain uses TRBV5-6 with TRBJ1-2; D not resolved. In germline, CDR1 is SGHDT, CDR2 YYEEEE. V was shortened by 0 bases and J by 1 base, with 7 bases between the two germline ends. This CDR3 is 14 amino acids long. The CDR3 region is CASSLGWVNYGYTF. As DNA, the CDR3 is TGTGCCAGCAGCTTGGGCTGGGTTAACTATGGCTACACCTTC.

Note on this clone: Distinct nucleotide sequences in the sample also encode this CDR3. The chain employs TRBV13 and TRBJ2-7; no reliable D call. Trimming took 0 bases from V and 3 from J, leaving 3 bases between them. In germline, CDR1 is PRHDT, CDR2 FYEKMQ (reference sequence). This CDR3 contains 12 residues. The CDR3 spells CASSLGGYEQYF. The CDR3 nucleotides read TGTGCCAGCAGCTTAGGGGGCTACGAGCAGTACTTC.

This chain links TRBV5-5 with TRBJ1-2; maybe TRBD1 (5 bases). The V and J ends lost 1 base and 5 bases respectively, with 18 bases between them. Germline-derived CDR1 and CDR2 are SGHKS and YYEKEE (reference sequence). The CDR3 length is 16 residues. CDR3 in DNA: TGTGCCAGCAGCTTGTCCCCAGACAGAATTGGATATGGCTACACCTTC. Translated: CASSLSPDRIGYGYTF.

V is TRBV2 and J is TRBJ2-7; possible D gene TRBD1, 5 bases. CDR3 length: 15 residues. V lost 3 bases and J 2 bases, leaving 14 bases between the germline ends. Germline loops: CDR1 SNHLY, CDR2 FYNNEI. CDR3 residues: CASSDGPGPPYEQYF. CDR3 in DNA: TGTGCCAGCAGTGACGGGCCAGGGCCTCCCTACGAGCAGTACTTC.

The chain's CDR3 is CASSLDIYEQYF. DNA for the CDR3: TGTGCCAGCAGTTTGGACATCTACGAGCAGTACTTC. The chain employs TRBV28 and TRBJ2-7; D possibly corresponds to TRBD1 (5 bases). Germline CDR1 reads MDHEN; CDR2 reads SYDVKM. CDR3 length: 12 amino acids. V lost 3 bases, J lost 3 bases, and 6 bases lay in between.

The V and J genes are TRBV5-1 and TRBJ1-1, with D possibly TRBD1 on 5 matching bases. Germline CDR1 SGHRS, CDR2 YFSETQ. CDR3 size: 14 residues. V shed 1 base and J shed 3 bases, with 10 bases lying between them. In DNA, the CDR3 is TGCGCCAGCAGCTTGTTCTGGGGGGACACTGAAGCTTTCTTT. Its protein is CASSLFWGDTEAFF.

The gene calls are TRBV14 and TRBJ2-7; D possibly uses TRBD1 or TRBD2 (5 bases each). CDR1 and CDR2 (germline): SGHDN, FVKESK. V dropped 1 base and J dropped 5 bases, with 9 bases sitting between them. This CDR3 spans 13 amino acids. The DNA for the CDR3 is TGTGCCAGCAGCCAAGTGGGGGTGGACGAGCAGTACTTC. Translating it yields CASSQVGVDEQYF.

The rearrangement uses TRBV7-8 and TRBJ1-2, with D unresolved. This CDR3 comprises 13 residues. V was shortened by 0 bases and J by 8 bases, with 10 bases between the two germline ends. Germline V CDR1 and CDR2: SGHVS, FQNEAQ. The CDR3 coding sequence is TGTGCCAGCAGCTTAGCGGAAGGGTTGGGCTACACCTTC. The encoded protein is CASSLAEGLGYTF.

This rearrangement joins TRBV9 to TRBJ2-3; D is possibly TRBD2 (6 bases). The CDR3 has 15 residues. Between the trimmed V and J ends, which lost 2 bases and 0 bases, there was a span of 10 bases. Germline values: CDR1 SGDLS, CDR2 YYNGEE. CDR3 in amino acids: CASSVLASSTDTQYF. Here the CDR3 DNA reads TGTGCCAGCAGCGTCCTAGCGTCTAGCACAGATACGCAGTATTTT.

This clone was counted a few times. The chain employs TRBV28 and TRBJ2-7; D remains unclear. Per germline, CDR1 MDHEN and CDR2 SYDVKM. The CDR3 is made up of 13 amino acids. The V and J ends lost 6 bases and 2 bases respectively, with 11 bases between them. The CDR3 loop reads CASRQPPPYEQYF. CDR3 sequence (DNA): TGTGCCAGCAGACAGCCGCCTCCCTACGAGCAGTACTTC.

A few counts support this clone. This chain uses TRBV30 with TRBJ1-2, with D perhaps TRBD1 (5 bases). Per the germline V gene, CDR1 is GTSNPN and CDR2 is SVGIG (reference sequence). The V gene lost 3 bases and the J gene lost 4 bases, with 9 bases spanning the gap. The CDR3 covers 12 residues. The CDR3 DNA is TGTGCCTGGAGACAGGACATCTATGGCTACACCTTC. Its protein product is CAWRQDIYGYTF.

CDR3 nucleotide sequence: TGTGCCAGCAGCTTAATAAGCGTAAGCTTAAGGGATGAGCAGTTCTTC. Its protein is CASSLISVSLRDEQFF. V gene TRBV27 combines with J gene TRBJ2-1, with unresolved D. The germline V gene encodes CDR1 MNHEY and CDR2 SMNVEV (reference sequence). The length of the CDR3 is 16 residues. Trimming stripped 6 bases from V and 8 bases from J, with 23 bases between.

This CDR3 is CASSLDQGGSNQPQHF. Written as DNA, the CDR3 is TGTGCCAGCAGCTTAGATCAGGGAGGAAGCAATCAGCCCCAGCATTTT. The V gene is TRBV7-6, the J gene TRBJ1-5; tentatively, D is TRBD1 (5 bases). The CDR3 runs to 16 residues. Germline V gene lookup returns CDR1 SGHVS and CDR2 FNYEAQ. The ends were cut back, 1 base at V and 1 base at J, with 11 bases in the middle.

The rearrangement uses TRBV6-5 and TRBJ1-5; TRBD1 might be the D (6 bases). The CDR3 is 15 amino acids. Germline-derived CDR1 and CDR2 are MNHEY and SVGAGI. Trimming removed 0 bases at V and 0 bases at J, with 6 bases between. The CDR3 reads CASSYSDSSNQPQHF. CDR3 in DNA: TGTGCCAGCAGTTACTCGGACAGTAGCAATCAGCCCCAGCATTTT.

V usage is TRBV10-3 and J usage is TRBJ2-7, with D possibly being TRBD2 (6 bases). The germline V and J ends were trimmed by 6 bases and 4 bases, with 16 bases remaining between them. Germline CDR1 is ENHRY and CDR2 is SYGVKD. The CDR3 has 14 residues. The CDR3: CAISRDFGGYEQYF. The DNA of the CDR3 is TGTGCCATCAGCCGAGACTTCGGGGGTTACGAGCAGTACTTC.

This clone was seen a handful of times. This CDR3 reads CASGRTGANYGYTF. The CDR3 DNA sequence: TGTGCCAGCGGAAGGACAGGCGCAAACTATGGCTACACCTTC. The J gene is TRBJ1-2, the V gene TRBV28; 7 bases are a match to TRBD1. The length of the CDR3 is 14 residues. Germline V gene lookup returns CDR1 MDHEN and CDR2 SYDVKM. V was pared by 8 bases and J by 2 bases, with 8 bases of the junction left unmatched.

The V and J genes are TRBV28 and TRBJ1-2; a weak D match, TRBD1 (5 bases). CDR1 is MDHEN, CDR2 SYDVKM, per germline. The CDR3 extends over 15 amino acids. Trimming stripped 1 base from V and 7 bases from J, with 16 bases between. This CDR3 is CASSLFTHGAGGYTF. The CDR3 nucleotides read TGTGCCAGCAGTTTATTTACACATGGGGCAGGTGGCTACACCTTC.